One sample yielded the 2 T cell receptor beta chains listed below, sequenced in a study of T-cell reconstitution after alpha-beta-depleted transplantation in children. Construction of the TCRbeta library involved unique molecular identifiers. One entry per CDR3 protein results from TCRdb running MiXCR on the PCR reads. The repertoire includes approximately 50,000 distinct CDR3 sequences, over 4.5% of them detected once, and roughly 31% sits in the top ten. Sequencing was performed on PBMCs, mostly from graft donor cells, taken 60 days after TCRalphabeta/CD19-depleted stem cell transplant. These receptor sequences come from a female patient aged 2-15 years who had a stem cell transplant for aplastic anemia, so the T cells may come from the graft donor.

At least ten counts were recorded for this clonotype. V gene TRBV15 combines with J gene TRBJ2-5, with 7 bases lining up with TRBD2. Germline V CDR1 and CDR2: LNHNV, YYDKDF (reference sequence). The trim removed 1 base at V and 2 bases at J, leaving 7 bases unmatched. The CDR3 has 16 amino acids. DNA of the CDR3: TGTGCCACCAGCAGAGCTCGGGCTAGCGGACAAGAGACCCAGTACTTC. It codes for CATSRARASGQETQYF.

This clonotype was seen repeatedly, ten times or more. The chain carries TRBV10-3 and TRBJ2-3, with 9 bases that match TRBD1. The ends lost 8 bases at V and 1 base at J; junction bases unmatched: 4. Germline CDR1 reads ENHRY; CDR2 reads SYGVKD. This CDR3 region has 14 residues. The DNA of the CDR3 is TGTGCCATCCGGGACAGGGAAGGCACAGATACGCAGTATTTT. As protein: CAIRDREGTDTQYF.